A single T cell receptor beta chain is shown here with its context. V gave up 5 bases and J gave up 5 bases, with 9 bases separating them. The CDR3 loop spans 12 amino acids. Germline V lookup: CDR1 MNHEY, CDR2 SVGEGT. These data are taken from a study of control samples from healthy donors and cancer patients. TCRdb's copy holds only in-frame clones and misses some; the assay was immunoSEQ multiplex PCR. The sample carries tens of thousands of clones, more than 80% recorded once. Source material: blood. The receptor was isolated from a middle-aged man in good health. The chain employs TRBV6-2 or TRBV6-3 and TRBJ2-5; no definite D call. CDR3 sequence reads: CASSKVGETQYF. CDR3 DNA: TGTGCCAGCAGTAAGGTCGGGGAGACCCAGTACTTC.